The rows below give T cell receptor beta chains drawn from one sample of a study. TCRdb independently ran MiXCR on the 5' RACE reads; one entry per CDR3 protein. The sample consists of tens of thousands of distinct CDR3 sequences, about 28% of them appearing once. The specimen was tumor-infiltrating memory CD4+ T cells sorted from the breast tumor. The receptors originated from a female donor with breast cancer. Both conserved end residues are part of each CDR3. D genes are given only for firm matches. Some rows have no size entry. The others give once, few or many, or a class for an expanded clone.

.	TRBJ1-1	.	TRBV6-5	CASTPRRGESKAFF
.	TRBJ2-7	.	TRBV19	CASSIGRGRRNEQYF
.	TRBJ2-3	TRBD1	TRBV15	CATSRERDRGTDTQYF
once	TRBJ2-6	.	TRBV7-3	CASSVNLGANVLTF
few	TRBJ2-7	.	TRBV5-6	CASSLGQVPPYEQYF
.	TRBJ2-2	TRBD2	TRBV11-2	CASSPFSGGGELFF
.	TRBJ1-3	TRBD1	TRBV4-3	CASSQDWGQGRSGNTIYF
many	TRBJ2-3	TRBD2	TRBV7-9	CASRGLGGTDTQYF
few	TRBJ2-7	TRBD2	TRBV29-1	CSAGLAGTPSYEQYF
.	TRBJ2-2	.	TRBV9	CASSVLGRDTGELFF
.	TRBJ2-5	.	TRBV7-2	CASSLAMETQYF
.	TRBJ2-5	.	TRBV9	CASSAGTSEETQYF
few	TRBJ1-2	TRBD1	TRBV5-1	CASSPISRQGNYGYTF
.	TRBJ2-5	TRBD2	TRBV20-1	CSARDPAGGETQYF
.	TRBJ1-2	.	TRBV9	CASSVEGGPYGYTF
few	TRBJ2-1	TRBD2	TRBV5-1	CASSSGLVEDGEQFF
few	TRBJ1-3	.	TRBV4-3	CASSQDDSFSGNTIYF